This T cell receptor (beta chain) was recovered during a study of blood T cell repertoires in COVID-19. Study-wide background: Samples representing acute and convalescent COVID-19 were sourced from the United States, Italy and Spain.

Germline CDR1 and CDR2: SGHVS and FNYEAQ. CDR3 length: 19 amino acids. V gave up 3 bases and J gave up 1 base; unmatched junction bases: 12. This clone occurred once. In the source study's methods: For nucleated cells, counts were estimated from reference gene primer amplification. Method: immunoSEQ multiplex PCR; TCRdb's copy keeps in-frame clones and lacks some. The D gene and trimming were derived from the DNA, and the V and J assignments and clone size from that table. The repertoire consists of 150,000 to 200,000 clones, with roughly nine tenths occurring once and the leading ten covering under 2%.

The origin of this receptor is a man younger than 35 who had recovered from COVID-19. Sequenced sample: peripheral blood. The genes are TRBV7-6 and TRBJ2-3, with 11 bases matching TRBD2. CDR3 DNA sequence: TGTGCCAGCAGCTTCGGGACTAGCGGACCGGAATATGGCACAGATACGCAGTATTTT. This encodes CASSFGTSGPEYGTDTQYF.